A single sample is the source of the 9 T cell receptor beta chains below, sequenced in a study of blood T cell repertoires in COVID-19. This table comes from immunoSEQ multiplex PCR, and its TCRdb copy is limited to in-frame clones, with some not included. This table has some 140,000 clones, roughly 83% appearing once. The specimen was PBMCs or T cells enriched from blood (not recorded which). These receptors all stem from a middle-aged man with acute COVID-19.

The chain uses TRBV18 and TRBJ2-1, with D tentatively TRBD1 (5 bases). Per germline, CDR1 KGHSH and CDR2 LQKENI. V lost 3 bases and J 7 bases, leaving 10 bases between the germline ends. The CDR3 spans 13 residues. In nucleotides, the CDR3 is TGTGCCAGCTCACCGGGGCAGTTGAATGAGCAGTTCTTC. Its translation: CASSPGQLNEQFF.

For the CDR3, the DNA is TGCGCCAGCAGCCAAGAAGGGGCTTACACAGATACGCAGTATTTT. Its translation is CASSQEGAYTDTQYF. The chain uses TRBV4-1 and TRBJ2-3; tentatively, D is TRBD1 (5 bases). CDR1 and CDR2 (germline): MGHRA, YSYEKL. The V end was cut by 0 bases, the J end by 2 bases, with 9 bases between. CDR3 length: 15 amino acids.

The chain recombines TRBV18 with TRBJ1-2; no firm D call. The CDR3 has 13 amino acids. Germline assignment: CDR1 KGHSH and CDR2 LQKENI. Trimming left V 4 bases short and J 4 bases short, with 10 bases between. Written as DNA, the CDR3 is TGTGCCAGCTCACGACTGGGAGTCTATGGCTACACCTTC. Its translation is CASSRLGVYGYTF.

This clone has only a few counts. The rearrangement links TRBV10-3 to TRBJ1-2, with 8 positions matching TRBD1. The germline V gene has CDR1 ENHRY and CDR2 SYGVKD. V lost 6 bases and J lost 1; bases outside the gene matches: 7. The CDR3 sequence is 15 residues long. This CDR3 is CAISRGQDVNYGYTF. The CDR3 DNA reads as TGTGCCATCAGCAGGGGACAGGACGTTAACTATGGCTACACCTTC.

V usage is TRBV5-1 and J usage is TRBJ2-3; 14 positions match TRBD2. Germline assignment: CDR1 SGHRS and CDR2 YFSETQ. The CDR3 covers 16 residues. J gave up 5 bases and V 0 bases, and 2 bases lay outside the gene matches. CDR3 bases: TGCGCCAGCAGCTTGGGGGGACTAGCGGGAGTAGATACGCAGTATTTT. This translates into CASSLGGLAGVDTQYF.

This clone was detected once. The chain uses TRBV19 and TRBJ1-5; no clear D. The CDR3 has 13 residues. Trimming stripped 4 bases from V and 8 bases from J, with 12 bases between. Germline lookup yields CDR1 LNHDA and CDR2 SQIVND (reference sequence). The CDR3 coding sequence is TGTGCCAGTAGTAGCCCGGCGAGGAAGCCCCAGCATTTT. As protein: CASSSPARKPQHF. Looking up the rest from reference TRBV19 and TRBJ1-5 gives the full variable domain: DGGITQSPKYLFRKEGQNVTLSCEQNLNHDAMYWYRQDPGQGLRLIYYSQIVNDFQKGDIAEGYSVSREKKESFPLTVTSAQKNPTAFYLCASSSPARKPQHFGDGTRLSIL.

The chain is built from TRBV5-6 and TRBJ1-3; D unresolved. This CDR3 is built from 15 residues. Trimming shortened V by 4 bases and J by 3 bases, and 14 bases separated the two germline ends. Germline CDR1 and CDR2: SGHDT and YYEEEE. In DNA form, the CDR3 reads TGTGCCAGCAGCCAGCCCCTGGGCTTTGGAAACACCATATATTTT. Its protein product is CASSQPLGFGNTIYF.

The rearrangement joins TRBV2 to TRBJ1-5; 7 nucleotides agree with TRBD1. This CDR3 has 14 amino acids. In germline, CDR1 is SNHLY, CDR2 FYNNEI. After removal of 5 bases from V and 1 base from J, the junction contained 2 bases not matched to a gene. The CDR3 sequence is CASSPGGSNQPQHF. The CDR3 bases are TGTGCCAGCAGTCCAGGGGGAAGCAATCAGCCCCAGCATTTT.

The chain combines TRBV19 with TRBJ1-1; TRBD1 might be the D (6 bases). V gave up 3 bases and J gave up 4 bases, with 15 bases separating them. Germline V CDR1 and CDR2: LNHDA, SQIVND (reference sequence). The CDR3 covers 15 residues. The CDR3 bases are TGTGCCAGTAGTATTAGGGGTAGGGGGACCACTGAAGCTTTCTTT. Translation gives CASSIRGRGTTEAFF.